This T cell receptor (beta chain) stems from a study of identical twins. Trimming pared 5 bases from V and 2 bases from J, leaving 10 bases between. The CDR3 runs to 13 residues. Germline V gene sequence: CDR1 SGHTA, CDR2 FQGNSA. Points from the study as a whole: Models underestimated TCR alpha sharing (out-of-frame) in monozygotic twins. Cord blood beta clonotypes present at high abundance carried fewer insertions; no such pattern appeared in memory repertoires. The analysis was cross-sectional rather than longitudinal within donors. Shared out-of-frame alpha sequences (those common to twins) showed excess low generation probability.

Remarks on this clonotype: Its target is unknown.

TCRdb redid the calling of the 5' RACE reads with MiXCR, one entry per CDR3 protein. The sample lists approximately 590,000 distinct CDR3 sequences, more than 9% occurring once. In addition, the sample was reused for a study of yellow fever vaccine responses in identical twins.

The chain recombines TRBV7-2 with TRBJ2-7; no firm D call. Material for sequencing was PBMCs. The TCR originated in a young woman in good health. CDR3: CASSRRRPYEQYF. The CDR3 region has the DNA TGTGCCAGCAGCCGCCGTCGGCCCTACGAGCAGTACTTC.